Presented here are 23 T cell receptor beta chains from one specimen sequenced in a study of blood T cell repertoires in COVID-19 (dated by TCRdb to 2020 to 2022). Receptor amplification or capture employed the immunoSEQ multiplex PCR assay. This is the immuneACCESS table as TCRdb keeps it, with only in-frame sequences that have V and J called. A part of the clones is gone; compared with another copy, unresolved V genes explain less than half, and the rest is unexplained. This sample is represented by approximately 210,000 clones; 76% of them were singletons. The ten largest account for approximately 16% of the sample. Source material: PBMCs or T cells enriched from blood (not recorded which). The source is a woman aged 50 to 60 with acute COVID-19.

This clone came up a few times. The chain joins TRBV7-9 to TRBJ2-3, with D perhaps matching TRBD2 (7 bases). Germline lookup yields CDR1 SEHNR and CDR2 FQNEAQ (reference sequence). This CDR3 spans 16 amino acids. V dropped 1 base and J dropped 1 base, with 12 bases sitting between them. DNA of the CDR3: TGTGCCAGCAGCTTAGAGGGGGGGTTTCGCACAGATACGCAGTATTTT. It codes for CASSLEGGFRTDTQYF.

The rearrangement joins TRBV19 to TRBJ1-5, with a weak D call TRBD1 (5 bases). CDR1 and CDR2 from the germline V gene are LNHDA and SQIVND (reference sequence). The CDR3 sequence is 14 residues long. V was trimmed by 9 bases and J by 3 bases, leaving 15 bases between them. In nucleotides, the CDR3 is TGTGCCAGCACCCCCGGGGGGGTCAATCAGCCCCAGCATTTT. Its protein is CASTPGGVNQPQHF. Combining the CDR3 with reference TRBV19 and TRBJ1-5 gives the whole variable domain DGGITQSPKYLFRKEGQNVTLSCEQNLNHDAMYWYRQDPGQGLRLIYYSQIVNDFQKGDIAEGYSVSREKKESFPLTVTSAQKNPTAFYLCASTPGGVNQPQHFGDGTRLSIL.

The chain combines TRBV29-1 with TRBJ1-5; 7 bases agree with TRBD1. The CDR3 runs to 13 residues. V was pared by 6 bases and J by 6 bases, with 8 bases of the junction left unmatched. The germline V gene encodes CDR1 SQVTM and CDR2 ANQGSEA. In nucleotides, the CDR3 is TGCAGCGTCGTGACAGGGTCGGGTCAGCCCCAGCATTTT. Translated: CSVVTGSGQPQHF.

This clone was counted between two and nine times. A much larger clone differs from this one at a single base, so this may be a read error. The genes are TRBV11-2 and TRBJ1-2; D perhaps matches TRBD1 (6 bases). The V end was cut by 5 bases, the J end by 2 bases, with 9 bases between. The CDR3 has 13 residues. Germline V gene lookup returns CDR1 SGHAT and CDR2 FQNNGV. The CDR3 DNA reads TGTGCCAGCAGCGCCCAGGGGAACTATGGCTACACCTTC. As protein: CASSAQGNYGYTF.

V and J are TRBV7-3 and TRBJ2-4; 12 nucleotides line up with TRBD1. Germline values: CDR1 SGHTA, CDR2 FQGTGA. This CDR3 comprises 15 residues. The V gene end was trimmed by 4 bases and the J gene end by 7 bases; junction bases not matched to a gene: 5. CDR3 residues: CASSSTGQGANIQYF. The CDR3 coding sequence is TGTGCCAGCAGCTCAACGGGACAGGGGGCGAACATTCAGTACTTC.

The J gene is TRBJ1-5, the V gene TRBV19, with D tentatively TRBD1 (6 bases). Germline-derived CDR1 and CDR2 are LNHDA and SQIVND (reference sequence). CDR3 length equals 14 residues. Trimming took 5 bases from V and 1 from J, leaving 9 bases between them. CDR3 sequence (DNA): TGTGCCAGTAGTCCTCAGGGGAGCAATCAGCCCCAGCATTTT. Protein sequence: CASSPQGSNQPQHF.

This clone was seen once. The chain links TRBV18 to TRBJ2-3; D uncertain. Per germline, CDR1 KGHSH and CDR2 LQKENI. The CDR3 sequence is 16 residues long. V dropped 5 bases and J dropped 1 base, with 16 bases sitting between them. CDR3 sequence reads: CASSAISGRGTDTQYF. CDR3 DNA sequence: TGTGCCAGCTCAGCAATTAGTGGGCGAGGCACAGATACGCAGTATTTT.

The chain carries TRBV4-3 and TRBJ1-2, with D possibly TRBD1 on 6 matching bases. The V gene's germline CDR1 is LGHNA and CDR2 YSLEER. This CDR3 has 15 amino acids. V gave up 3 bases and J gave up 2 bases, with 13 bases separating them. The CDR3 spells CASSHRRGTNYGYTF. CDR3 DNA sequence: TGCGCCAGCAGCCACCGCAGGGGAACCAACTATGGCTACACCTTC.

The V gene is TRBV6-2 or TRBV6-3, the J gene TRBJ1-1, with D unresolved. CDR3 length: 15 residues. From germline, CDR1 is MNHEY and CDR2 SVGEGT. V dropped 4 bases and J dropped 0 bases, with 12 bases sitting between them. The CDR3 nucleotides are TGTGCCAGCAGTTTCCCCGGGAGTATGAACACTGAAGCTTTCTTT. Translated, it gives CASSFPGSMNTEAFF.

The chain has TRBV5-4 and TRBJ2-2, with TRBD2 identical over 12 bases. This CDR3 spans 17 amino acids. With 4 bases clipped from V and 1 base from J, the junction kept 5 bases outside the gene matches. Germline assignment: CDR1 SGHNT and CDR2 YYREEE (reference sequence). The CDR3 spells CASSKGLAGLNTGELFF. Here the CDR3 DNA reads TGTGCCAGCAGCAAGGGACTAGCGGGCCTGAACACCGGGGAGCTGTTTTTT.

V usage is TRBV6-5 and J usage is TRBJ1-4; D perhaps matches TRBD1 (6 bases). In germline, CDR1 is MNHEY, CDR2 SVGAGI. The CDR3 extends over 15 amino acids. With 4 bases removed from V and 5 bases from J, the gap between germline ends came to 14 bases. The CDR3 protein is CASSSGGGRNEKLFF. The CDR3 coding sequence is TGTGCCAGCAGTTCGGGAGGGGGGAGAAATGAAAAACTGTTTTTT.

Remarks on this clone: A much larger clone is a single base away; this may be a read error. The gene calls are TRBV5-1 and TRBJ1-1; D is possibly TRBD1 (5 bases). There are 11 residues in the CDR3. Looked up from germline, CDR1 is SGHRS and CDR2 is YFSETQ. V lost 5 bases and J lost 4, with 6 bases in between. The CDR3 reads CASRGGTEAFF. The CDR3 DNA reads as TGCGCCAGCAGGGGGGGCACTGAAGCTTTCTTT.

This chain uses TRBV7-2 with TRBJ2-5; D possibly corresponds to TRBD2 (7 bases). V gave up 4 bases and J gave up 4 bases, with 16 bases separating them. The CDR3 runs to 15 residues. Germline CDR1 SGHTA, CDR2 FQGNSA. CDR3 residues: CASSSGLGGGETQYF. The CDR3 DNA reads as TGTGCCAGCAGCTCAGGACTAGGGGGAGGAGAGACCCAGTACTTC.

This sequence joins TRBV27 and TRBJ2-7; tentative D call: TRBD1 (5 bases). Germline V gene data show CDR1 as MNHEY and CDR2 as SMNVEV (reference sequence). The CDR3 sequence is 13 residues long. The ends were cut back, 2 bases at V and 4 bases at J, with 9 bases in the middle. In DNA form, the CDR3 reads TGTGCCAGCAGTTTAACGCAGGGTTACGAGCAGTACGTC. This codes for CASSLTQGYEQYV.

The J gene is TRBJ1-1, the V gene TRBV23-1; 12 bases match TRBD1. TRBV23-1 is an ORF, and what it does is uncertain. The CDR3 is 17 amino acids. The V gene end was trimmed by 0 bases and the J gene end by 3 bases; junction bases not matched to a gene: 5. The CDR3 is CASSQSRDRGRYTEAFF. In DNA, the CDR3 is TGCGCCAGCAGTCAATCGAGGGACAGGGGGCGGTACACTGAAGCTTTCTTT.

The rearrangement links TRBV3-1 (or the pseudogene TRBV3-2) to TRBJ1-6, with 11 bases fitting TRBD1. J gave up 7 bases and V 5 bases, and 7 bases lay outside the gene matches. Germline CDR1 is LGHDT and CDR2 is YNNKEL (reference sequence). The CDR3 has 16 residues. The CDR3: CASSMTGTGGNSPLHF. CDR3 in DNA: TGTGCCAGCAGCATGACCGGGACAGGGGGGAATTCACCCCTCCACTTT.

There are a few counts of this clone. The chain links TRBV19 to TRBJ2-3; 7 bases fit TRBD2. Germline V gene lookup returns CDR1 LNHDA and CDR2 SQIVND (reference sequence). This CDR3 comprises 15 residues. V shed 10 bases, J shed 6 bases, and the junction held 16 bases outside the gene matches. In nucleotides, the CDR3 is TGTGCCACCAAAAAAGCGGGGCCGCTCTACGATACGCAGTATTTT. Amino acids: CATKKAGPLYDTQYF.

This chain links TRBV10-3 with TRBJ1-4; 9 nucleotides line up with TRBD1. This CDR3 spans 14 amino acids. CDR1 and CDR2 from the germline V gene are ENHRY and SYGVKD. V lost 6 bases and J lost 6; bases outside the gene matches: 5. This CDR3 is CAISGDRVHEKLFF. The CDR3 DNA follows: TGTGCCATCAGCGGGGACAGGGTTCATGAAAAACTGTTTTTT.

The V and J genes are TRBV5-1 and TRBJ2-1; TRBD2 agrees at 9 bases. The J segment lost 10 bases and the V segment lost 5 bases, leaving 13 bases of the junction unmatched. The germline V gene encodes CDR1 SGHRS and CDR2 YFSETQ. CDR3 length: 15 residues. As DNA, the CDR3 is TGCGCCAGCAGTTTCAGCGGGGGGCTATCTAACGAGCAGTTCTTC. Amino acid sequence: CASSFSGGLSNEQFF.

This chain uses TRBV7-8 with TRBJ1-5; D is possibly TRBD1 (6 bases). CDR1 and CDR2 from the germline V gene are SGHVS and FQNEAQ. This CDR3 contains 14 residues. Between the trimmed V and J ends, which lost 3 bases and 6 bases, there was a span of 12 bases. CDR3 in amino acids: CASSFPGTSQPQHF. The CDR3 DNA follows: TGTGCCAGCAGCTTCCCCGGGACAAGTCAGCCCCAGCATTTT.

The rearrangement joins TRBV9 to TRBJ1-1; D gene ambiguous. Trimming removed 1 base at V and 1 base at J, with 5 bases between. CDR3 length equals 13 residues. From germline, CDR1 is SGDLS and CDR2 YYNGEE. The CDR3 is CASSVLENTEAFF. CDR3 nucleotides: TGTGCCAGCAGCGTATTAGAGAACACTGAAGCTTTCTTT.

The chain employs TRBV27 and TRBJ2-1; 10 bases map to TRBD1. Germline V gene lookup returns CDR1 MNHEY and CDR2 SMNVEV (reference sequence). Losses at the gene ends were 7 bases for V and 4 bases for J; bases not matched to a gene: 10. There are 16 residues in the CDR3. CDR3 sequence: CASTTHDRGRYNEQFF. The CDR3 DNA sequence: TGTGCCAGCACCACCCACGACAGGGGGCGATACAATGAGCAGTTCTTC.

The chain is built from TRBV30 and TRBJ1-4; unclear D gene. V lost 0 bases and J 4 bases, leaving 9 bases between the germline ends. The CDR3 totals 14 residues. In germline, CDR1 is GTSNPN, CDR2 SVGIG (reference sequence). The CDR3 coding sequence is TGTGCCTGGAGTGTTGGTCAGTTTAATGAAAAACTGTTTTTT. It encodes CAWSVGQFNEKLFF.